Below are 20 T cell receptor beta chains sequenced from a single sample in a study of blood T cell repertoires in COVID-19. Clones were sequenced by immunoSEQ multiplex PCR, and TCRdb holds only the in-frame ones, with some missing. The data contain 97,000 or so clones, 92% of them singletons. Sequencing was carried out using peripheral blood. Receptor source: a woman aged 45-65 years with COVID-19, enrolled during active disease.

The chain links TRBV4-1 to TRBJ2-1, with D possibly being TRBD1 (6 bases). Germline V gene lookup returns CDR1 MGHRA and CDR2 YSYEKL. The CDR3 is 15 amino acids. V lost 6 bases to trimming and J lost 2 bases, with 14 bases between them. The CDR3 DNA is TGCGCCAGCAGGTCGGAGACAGGTCCCTACAATGAGCAGTTCTTC. Protein product: CASRSETGPYNEQFF.

The rearrangement uses TRBV6-6 and TRBJ2-7; maybe TRBD2 (6 bases). The CDR3 is 14 residues long. V lost 7 bases to trimming and J lost 4 bases, with 17 bases between them. The germline CDR1 and CDR2 sequences are MNHNY and SVGAGI (reference sequence). In nucleotides, the CDR3 is TGTGCCAGCACTTTACGCGGGGCAAAATACGAGCAGTACTTC. The encoded protein is CASTLRGAKYEQYF.

This clone has more than one count but fewer than ten. The chain carries TRBV15 and TRBJ1-3; D is undetermined. Deletions cut 3 bases from V and 4 bases from J, with 16 bases between. The CDR3 is 16 residues long. Germline V gene lookup returns CDR1 LNHNV and CDR2 YYDKDF (reference sequence). CDR3 in DNA: TGTGCCACCAGCAGCCCAGAGAGGGTAGCCGGAAACACCATATATTTT. Amino acid sequence: CATSSPERVAGNTIYF. The full variable domain, rest sourced from reference TRBV15 and TRBJ1-3, is DAMVIQNPRYQVTQFGKPVTLSCSQTLNHNVMYWYQQKSSQAPKLLFHYYDKDFNNEADTPDNFQSRRPNTSFCFLDIRSPGLGDTAMYLCATSSPERVAGNTIYFGEGSWLTVV.

J is TRBJ2-7 and V is TRBV21-1; no check of the table's D call, TRBD2, against the DNA was made. TRBV21-1 has pseudogene status. The CDR3 covers 16 residues. DNA for the CDR3: TGTGCCAGCAGCAAACGCTTCCGGGACTTTCGCTACGAGCAGTACTTC. This codes for CASSKRFRDFRYEQYF.

The rearrangement links TRBV30 to TRBJ1-1; the D gene is possibly TRBD1 (6 bases). This CDR3 has 11 amino acids. V shed 7 bases and J shed 4 bases, with 10 bases lying between them. Germline lookup yields CDR1 GTSNPN and CDR2 SVGIG (reference sequence). The CDR3 loop reads CAFRGATEAFF. Here the CDR3 DNA reads TGTGCCTTCAGGGGCGCCACTGAAGCTTTCTTT. Full variable domain (rest looked up from reference TRBV30 and TRBJ1-1): SQTIHQWPATLVQPVGSPLSLECTVEGTSNPNLYWYRQAAGRGLQLLFYSVGIGQISSEVPQNLSASRPQDRQFILSSKKLLLSDSGFYLCAFRGATEAFFGQGTRLTVV.

This clone came up once. The rearrangement uses TRBV27 and TRBJ1-5; D not resolved. Trimming pared 5 bases from V and 0 bases from J, leaving 5 bases between. Germline V gene lookup returns CDR1 MNHEY and CDR2 SMNVEV (reference sequence). This CDR3 is 13 amino acids long. CDR3 bases: TGTGCCAGCAGTATGTATAGCAATCAGCCCCAGCATTTT. It yields the protein CASSMYSNQPQHF.

This chain uses TRBV2 with TRBJ2-7; no clear D gene. The V end was cut by 6 bases, the J end by 3 bases, with 12 bases between. Germline CDR1 SNHLY, CDR2 FYNNEI. The CDR3 runs 13 residues. CDR3 nucleotides: TGTGCCAGCAGGGGCAGCTACATCTACGAGCAGTACGTC. Translated, it gives CASRGSYIYEQYV.

CDR3 region: CASSLASGGSTDTQYF. CDR3 DNA sequence: TGTGCCAGCAGCTTAGCTAGCGGGGGCAGCACAGATACGCAGTATTTT. The V gene is TRBV11-2, the J gene TRBJ2-3; TRBD2 agrees at 10 bases. Trimming at V came to 1 base and at J to 0 bases, leaving 1 base not matched to a gene. Per germline, CDR1 SGHAT and CDR2 FQNNGV. There are 16 residues in the CDR3.

The V and J genes are TRBV4-3 and TRBJ2-7; D gene uncertain. Germline V CDR1 and CDR2: LGHNA, YSLEER. This CDR3 has 14 amino acids. V lost 0 bases and J lost 3, with 9 bases in between. CDR3 nucleotides: TGCGCCAGCAGCCAAGAAGTTGGTAGCTACGAGCAGTACTTC. This codes for CASSQEVGSYEQYF.

This chain links TRBV9 with TRBJ2-1; 10 nucleotides line up with TRBD1. This CDR3 is built from 15 residues. Germline V gene data show CDR1 as SGDLS and CDR2 as YYNGEE. V shed 4 bases, J shed 4 bases, and the junction held 5 bases outside the gene matches. The CDR3 sequence: CASSPRQGAYNEQFF. The CDR3 DNA reads as TGTGCCAGCAGCCCTCGACAGGGGGCTTACAATGAGCAGTTCTTC.

This clone occurred a few times. This chain connects TRBV28 to TRBJ1-2; D gene uncertain. The CDR3 contains 15 residues. Germline V CDR1 and CDR2: MDHEN, SYDVKM. Trimming removed 4 bases at V and 4 bases at J, with 16 bases between. CDR3: CASSSQPLRPYGYTF. In DNA form, the CDR3 reads TGTGCCAGCAGTTCCCAGCCCCTGCGGCCCTATGGCTACACCTTC.

This clone occurred a few times. The V gene is TRBV28, the J gene TRBJ1-1; 12 nucleotides line up with TRBD1. Trimming removed 7 bases from V and 8 bases from J; junction bases left unmatched: 8. Germline V gives CDR1 MDHEN, CDR2 SYDVKM. This CDR3 is built from 14 residues. As DNA, the CDR3 is TGTGCCAGCACCGCGCCCGGGACAGGGGGCGAAGCTTTCTTT. It yields the protein CASTAPGTGGEAFF.

This clone was detected only once. The J gene is TRBJ2-4, the V gene TRBV12-3 or TRBV12-4; D call uncertain. V was pared by 4 bases and J by 12 bases, with 10 bases between. This CDR3 is 11 amino acids long. CDR3 region: CASSSRLHQYF. The CDR3, as DNA: TGTGCCAGCAGTTCTCGACTCCATCAGTACTTC.

V and J are TRBV5-1 and TRBJ1-2, with TRBD1 matching over 7 bases. The CDR3 totals 16 residues. Germline CDR1 is SGHRS and CDR2 is YFSETQ. J gave up 8 bases and V 0 bases, and 13 bases lay outside the gene matches. The CDR3 spells CASSLESTGRLGGYTF. Written as DNA, the CDR3 is TGCGCCAGCAGCTTGGAATCGACAGGGAGGTTGGGCGGCTACACCTTC.

This rearrangement joins TRBV20-1 to TRBJ2-3; TRBD2 might be the D (5 bases). The CDR3 contains 15 residues. Per germline, CDR1 DFQATT and CDR2 SNEGSKA (reference sequence). The germline V and J ends were trimmed by 3 bases and 3 bases, with 16 bases remaining between them. CDR3 DNA sequence: TGCAGTGCTAGTTTCGGGGTCGGAGGAACAGATACGCAGTATTTT. It yields the protein CSASFGVGGTDTQYF.

The V and J genes are TRBV23-1 and TRBJ2-2; TRBD2 matches at 14 bases. TRBV23-1 is annotated as an ORF whose role is uncertain. The CDR3 consists of 17 residues. The junction had 8 bases not matched to a gene; V was cut back by 6 bases and J by 5 bases. CDR3 loop: CASSLRTSGGKTGELFF. The CDR3 nucleotides are TGCGCCAGCAGCCTTCGGACTAGCGGGGGGAAGACCGGGGAGCTGTTTTTT.

The chain couples TRBV9 to TRBJ1-5; 9 nucleotides align to TRBD1. The V gene's germline CDR1 is SGDLS and CDR2 YYNGEE. The CDR3 extends over 14 amino acids. V was clipped by 3 bases and J by 6 bases; unmatched bases: 4. The CDR3 reads CASSAQGALQPQHF. The CDR3 region has the DNA TGTGCCAGCAGCGCACAGGGGGCTCTTCAGCCCCAGCATTTT. Full variable domain (remainder filled in from reference TRBV9 and TRBJ1-5): DSGVTQTPKHLITATGQRVTLRCSPRSGDLSVYWYQQSLDQGLQFLIQYYNGEERAKGNILERFSAQQFPDLHSELNLSSLELGDSALYFCASSAQGALQPQHFGDGTRLSIL.

The V gene is TRBV27, the J gene TRBJ1-1; 9 bases map to TRBD1. Trimming removed 5 bases from V and 6 bases from J; junction bases left unmatched: 7. This CDR3 spans 14 amino acids. Germline V gene lookup returns CDR1 MNHEY and CDR2 SMNVEV (reference sequence). The DNA of the CDR3 is TGTGCCAGCAGTCACGGGACAGGGTACCCTGAAGCTTTCTTT. It encodes CASSHGTGYPEAFF.

The V call is TRBV24-1, the J call TRBJ2-1; a weak D match, TRBD2 (6 bases). Deletions cut 5 bases from V and 6 bases from J, with 7 bases between. Germline V gene lookup returns CDR1 KGHDR and CDR2 SFDVKD. The CDR3 loop spans 12 amino acids. CDR3 loop: CATSGGVNEQFF. CDR3 nucleotides: TGTGCCACCAGTGGGGGGGTCAATGAGCAGTTCTTC.

The J gene is TRBJ2-1, the V gene TRBV4-1; 12 positions agree with TRBD2. The CDR3 is made up of 14 amino acids. V shed 3 bases and J 9 bases; nucleotides not matched to a gene: 3. Germline V gene data show CDR1 as MGHRA and CDR2 as YSYEKL. In nucleotides, the CDR3 is TGCGCCAGCAGCCAGACTAGCGGGGGAAGTGAGCAGTTCTTC. It translates to CASSQTSGGSEQFF.